The source of this TCR beta chain is a study of cytomegalovirus exposure and HLA in healthy donors. The study, taken as a whole, reports: After further analysis at a later stage, 15,000 to 20,000 TCR beta sequences were associated with HLA alleles at 0.05 false discovery rate. By HLA locus, TCR association rates varied in a later analysis, with DRB1 showing the most and HLA-C the fewest. Certain indistinguishable V segments, among them TRBV6-2 and TRBV6-3, were excluded.

Germline-derived CDR1 and CDR2 are SGHNT and YENEEA. V shed 1 base, J shed 7 bases, and the junction held 8 bases outside the gene matches. The CDR3 consists of 15 residues. About this clone: Its antigen is not identified.

The PCR had 60 Vbeta and 13 Jbeta primers. Some clones are missing from TCRdb's copy, which holds only in-frame ones; the method was immunoSEQ multiplex PCR. The sample shows some 90,000 clones, approximately 71% of them seen only once. This TCR derives from a man in his fifties in good health and CMV-seronegative. The sequenced sample was PBMCs. The rearrangement links TRBV11-3 to TRBJ2-3; 7 bases are shared with TRBD2. CDR3 sequence reads: CASSLGGSTTYTQYF. The CDR3 DNA follows: TGTGCCAGCAGCTTAGGCGGGAGTACGACATATACGCAGTATTTT.